The 27 T cell receptor beta chains listed next were all sequenced from one sample in a study of early stage breast cancer tumors. Method: immunoSEQ multiplex PCR; TCRdb's copy keeps in-frame clones and lacks some. Among about 72,000 clones listed, 65% to 80% were seen once. The sequenced sample was blood. The receptors here all came from a person aged 55 to 75 with breast cancer.

This clone was observed a single time. The chain uses TRBV19 and TRBJ2-7, with D perhaps TRBD1 or TRBD2 (5 bases each). The CDR3 runs to 13 residues. Germline V gives CDR1 LNHDA, CDR2 SQIVND (reference sequence). Trimming cost V 5 bases and J 0 bases, with 8 bases left between them. CDR3 sequence (DNA): TGTGCCAGTAGTTCCGGGGCCTCCTACGAGCAGTACTTC. It is translated as CASSSGASYEQYF.

This clone was seen only a few times. This chain links TRBV5-1 with TRBJ2-7; D unresolved. Germline lookup yields CDR1 SGHRS and CDR2 YFSETQ. Trimming cost V 0 bases and J 4 bases, with 8 bases left between them. The CDR3 is 13 amino acids. CDR3 amino acids: CASSLGTDYEQYF. DNA for the CDR3: TGCGCCAGCAGCTTGGGGACGGATTACGAGCAGTACTTC. Drawing the rest from reference TRBV5-1 and TRBJ2-7, the complete variable domain is KAGVTQTPRYLIKTRGQQVTLSCSPISGHRSVSWYQQTPGQGLQFLFEYFSETQRNKGNFPGRFSGRQFSNSRSEMNVSTLELGDSALYLCASSLGTDYEQYFGPGTRLTVT.

CDR3 in DNA: TGTGCCACCCGGGACAACACAGATACGCAGTATTTT. Protein sequence: CATRDNTDTQYF. The chain combines TRBV6-5 with TRBJ2-3; possible D gene TRBD1, 6 bases. V gave up 10 bases and J gave up 2 bases, with 10 bases separating them. The CDR3 extends over 12 amino acids. Germline values: CDR1 MNHEY, CDR2 SVGAGI.

The rearrangement uses TRBV11-2 and TRBJ2-1, with 7 bases aligning to TRBD1. This CDR3 spans 14 amino acids. The J segment lost 8 bases and the V segment lost 4 bases, leaving 8 bases of the junction unmatched. Per germline, CDR1 SGHAT and CDR2 FQNNGV. In nucleotides, the CDR3 is TGTGCCAGCAGCTCGCGACAGGGCGAGTATGAGCAGTTCTTC. Encoded protein: CASSSRQGEYEQFF.

The V call is TRBV7-8, the J call TRBJ2-7; TRBD2 agrees at 9 bases. Germline CDR1 is SGHVS and CDR2 is FQNEAQ. The CDR3 totals 19 residues. The V segment lost 1 base and the J segment 3 bases; nucleotides outside the gene matches: 16. The CDR3 region has the DNA TGTGCCAGCAGCTTAGTGGCTATAGGGCTAGCGGGAAATAACTACGAGCAGTACTTC. This encodes CASSLVAIGLAGNNYEQYF. Using reference TRBV7-8 and TRBJ2-7 for the parts outside the CDR3, the full variable domain is GAGVSQSPRYKVAKRGQDVALRCDPISGHVSLFWYQQALGQGPEFLTYFQNEAQLDKSGLPSDRFFAERPEGSVSTLKIQRTQQEDSAVYLCASSLVAIGLAGNNYEQYFGPGTRLTVT.

V is TRBV5-1 and J is TRBJ1-1; no reliable D call. V was cut by 4 bases and J by 1 base, with 8 bases left in between. The CDR3 consists of 13 residues. Germline V lookup: CDR1 SGHRS, CDR2 YFSETQ. CDR3 sequence: CASSVTQNTEAFF. CDR3 nucleotides: TGCGCCAGCAGCGTAACACAGAACACTGAAGCTTTCTTT.

The chain is built from TRBV30 and TRBJ1-4, with D perhaps TRBD1 (6 bases). The V gene's germline CDR1 is GTSNPN and CDR2 SVGIG (reference sequence). There are 14 residues in the CDR3. V was clipped by 8 bases and J by 7 bases, with 20 bases between them. CDR3 in amino acids: CAVPRGTGSEKLFF. For the CDR3, the DNA is TGTGCCGTGCCTCGGGGCACAGGGAGTGAAAAACTGTTTTTT.

The chain uses TRBV6-5 and TRBJ1-5; the D gene is possibly TRBD1 (5 bases). The V and J ends lost 2 bases and 3 bases respectively, with 8 bases between them. The CDR3 has 14 residues. The V gene's germline CDR1 is MNHEY and CDR2 SVGAGI. The CDR3 reads CASSYGGFNQPQHF. The CDR3 DNA is TGTGCCAGCAGTTACGGGGGGTTCAATCAGCCCCAGCATTTT.

The chain combines TRBV18 with TRBJ2-7; a weak D match, TRBD1 (6 bases). Germline V gene data show CDR1 as KGHSH and CDR2 as LQKENI. Trimming shortened V by 0 bases and J by 3 bases, and 12 bases separated the two germline ends. The CDR3 consists of 15 residues. The CDR3 bases are TGTGCCAGCTCACCACCCGACAGGCCGCTCTACGAGCAGTACTTC. Translated: CASSPPDRPLYEQYF.

This clone was observed once. The chain recombines TRBV5-1 with TRBJ1-4; no clear D. Germline CDR1 reads SGHRS; CDR2 reads YFSETQ. V was pared by 0 bases and J by 7 bases, with 13 bases between. This CDR3 has 15 residues. The DNA of the CDR3 is TGCGCCAGCAGCTTGGATTCACGGCGGGGTGAAAAACTGTTTTTT. It codes for CASSLDSRRGEKLFF. The full variable domain, with the rest looked up from reference TRBV5-1 and TRBJ1-4, is KAGVTQTPRYLIKTRGQQVTLSCSPISGHRSVSWYQQTPGQGLQFLFEYFSETQRNKGNFPGRFSGRQFSNSRSEMNVSTLELGDSALYLCASSLDSRRGEKLFFGSGTQLSVL.

The chain couples TRBV4-2 to TRBJ2-5; D perhaps matches TRBD2 (7 bases). Germline V gene lookup returns CDR1 LGHNA and CDR2 YNFKEQ. Trimming pared 5 bases from V and 5 bases from J, leaving 18 bases between. The CDR3 covers 15 residues. The CDR3, as DNA: TGTGCCAGCAGCGCTGGCCGGGGGGCGTCGGAGACCCAGTACTTC. It is translated as CASSAGRGASETQYF.

This clone has a single count. The chain uses TRBV5-4 and TRBJ2-1; D remains ambiguous. V lost 0 bases and J 8 bases, leaving 9 bases between the germline ends. The CDR3 length is 13 residues. Germline assignment: CDR1 SGHNT and CDR2 YYREEE (reference sequence). The CDR3 region is CASSLAKGHEQFF. The CDR3 DNA reads as TGTGCCAGCAGCTTGGCCAAAGGGCATGAGCAGTTCTTC.

The chain has TRBV28 and TRBJ1-2; D is ambiguous. The ends were cut back, 2 bases at V and 6 bases at J, with 13 bases in the middle. This CDR3 has 14 amino acids. Germline V lookup: CDR1 MDHEN, CDR2 SYDVKM. The DNA of the CDR3 is TGTGCCAGCAGTTTAGGTATGGGAAAGAATGGCTACACCTTC. Encoded protein: CASSLGMGKNGYTF.

The chain uses TRBV19 and TRBJ2-7; TRBD2 agrees at 10 bases. This CDR3 region has 14 residues. Germline V lookup: CDR1 LNHDA, CDR2 SQIVND (reference sequence). After removal of 7 bases from V and 7 bases from J, the junction contained 10 bases not matched to a gene. CDR3 residues: CASNKAGGPSEQYF. The CDR3 DNA follows: TGTGCCAGTAACAAAGCGGGAGGGCCGTCAGAGCAGTACTTC. The whole variable domain, remainder taken from reference TRBV19 and TRBJ2-7, is DGGITQSPKYLFRKEGQNVTLSCEQNLNHDAMYWYRQDPGQGLRLIYYSQIVNDFQKGDIAEGYSVSREKKESFPLTVTSAQKNPTAFYLCASNKAGGPSEQYFGPGTRLTVT.

This CDR3 is CASSLAATGLVEQYF. CDR3 nucleotide sequence: TGTGCCAGCAGCTTAGCGGCGACAGGTCTTGTCGAGCAGTACTTC. The genes are TRBV7-9 and TRBJ2-7; possible D gene TRBD1, 6 bases. CDR1 is SEHNR, CDR2 FQNEAQ, per germline (reference sequence). The CDR3 covers 15 residues. Trimming left V 0 bases short and J 6 bases short, with 15 bases between.

The chain's CDR3 is CAISEAGTSGSFEQFF. Here the CDR3 DNA reads TGTGCCATCAGTGAAGCGGGGACTAGCGGGAGTTTTGAGCAGTTCTTC. This rearrangement joins TRBV10-3 to TRBJ2-1, with TRBD2 matching over 14 bases. The CDR3 loop spans 16 amino acids. Germline loops: CDR1 ENHRY, CDR2 SYGVKD. Unmatched junction bases numbered 7, after V lost 3 bases and J lost 9 bases.

This clone was detected once. The rearrangement uses TRBV20-1 and TRBJ2-1; D not certain. Germline-derived CDR1 and CDR2 are DFQATT and SNEGSKA (reference sequence). This CDR3 is 11 amino acids long. V lost 1 base and J lost 11, with 9 bases in between. This chain's CDR3 is CSARVKAKQFF. The CDR3 coding sequence is TGCAGTGCTAGAGTAAAGGCCAAGCAGTTCTTC.

This chain uses TRBV6-6 with TRBJ2-1; D is uncertain. V was cut by 7 bases and J by 3 bases, with 19 bases left in between. In germline, CDR1 is MNHNY, CDR2 SVGAGI (reference sequence). This CDR3 contains 16 residues. CDR3 protein: CASTLREGTDYNEQFF. CDR3 nucleotides: TGTGCCAGCACCCTAAGGGAAGGTACTGACTACAATGAGCAGTTCTTC.

The J gene is TRBJ2-7, the V gene TRBV10-3; no definite D call. The CDR3 is 12 residues long. Trimming removed 5 bases at V and 1 base at J, with 6 bases between. Germline CDR1 is ENHRY and CDR2 is SYGVKD. CDR3 region: CAISRGSYEQYF. DNA for the CDR3: TGTGCCATCAGTCGAGGATCCTACGAGCAGTACTTC.

This clone occurred once. The V gene is TRBV10-3, the J gene TRBJ2-5; tentatively, D is TRBD1 (7 bases). Trimming shortened V by 11 bases and J by 2 bases, and 24 bases separated the two germline ends. The length of the CDR3 is 16 residues. Looked up from germline, CDR1 is ENHRY and CDR2 is SYGVKD. CDR3 sequence reads: CAVTINPGGRQETQYF. CDR3 DNA: TGTGCCGTTACGATTAATCCAGGGGGGAGGCAAGAGACCCAGTACTTC.

The chain has TRBV7-9 and TRBJ2-5; D uncertain. V lost 5 bases to trimming and J lost 5 bases, with 18 bases between them. The CDR3 is 15 residues long. Germline CDR1 and CDR2: SEHNR and FQNEAQ (reference sequence). The CDR3 nucleotides are TGTGCCAGCAGCCCGATGACGGCCGGTGGGGAGACCCAGTACTTC. As protein: CASSPMTAGGETQYF.

The genes are TRBV10-3 and TRBJ2-1, with 9 bases aligning to TRBD1. The CDR3 consists of 14 residues. Germline V gene sequence: CDR1 ENHRY, CDR2 SYGVKD. Germline trimming cut 4 bases from V and 8 bases from J; bases unmatched to any gene: 6. The CDR3 DNA reads TGTGCCATCAGTGCGACAGGGGGTCGGTATGAGCAGTTCTTC. Its protein is CAISATGGRYEQFF.

This chain links TRBV6-5 with TRBJ2-1, with a tentative D call TRBD2 (6 bases). Germline CDR1 is MNHEY and CDR2 is SVGAGI. The CDR3 length is 13 residues. Trimming took 7 bases from V and 7 from J, leaving 14 bases between them. In DNA, the CDR3 is TGTGCCAGCACCGGGTCGGGGGTTAATGAGCAGTTCTTC. Translation gives CASTGSGVNEQFF.

DNA for the CDR3: TGTGCCAGCAGTTCCCTAGCGTTCTCCTCCGCCGAGCAGTACTTC. It is translated as CASSSLAFSSAEQYF. J is TRBJ2-7 and V is TRBV6-6; a possible D gene is TRBD2 (6 bases). CDR1 MNHNY and CDR2 SVGAGI come from the germline V gene (reference sequence). CDR3 size: 15 residues. Trimming pared 4 bases from V and 6 bases from J, leaving 19 bases between.

The rearrangement links TRBV18 to TRBJ1-5, with D unclear. Trimming removed 3 bases at V and 0 bases at J, with 12 bases between. The CDR3 runs 16 residues. Germline assignment: CDR1 KGHSH and CDR2 LQKENI. DNA of the CDR3: TGTGCCAGCTCACCTTTAGGAGGATATAGCAATCAGCCCCAGCATTTT. This sequence encodes CASSPLGGYSNQPQHF.

The V and J genes are TRBV7-9 and TRBJ1-1; maybe TRBD1 (6 bases). Germline loops: CDR1 SEHNR, CDR2 FQNEAQ (reference sequence). Trimming pared 1 base from V and 6 bases from J, leaving 12 bases between. The CDR3 extends over 14 amino acids. The CDR3 loop is CASSLVGGLSEAFF. The CDR3 DNA reads as TGTGCCAGCAGCTTAGTTGGGGGGCTGTCTGAAGCTTTCTTT.

This clone turned up a few times. This sequence joins TRBV19 and TRBJ2-7; the D is unclear. The CDR3 runs 15 residues. The germline CDR1 and CDR2 sequences are LNHDA and SQIVND (reference sequence). The V gene lost 6 bases and the J gene lost 6 bases, with 21 bases spanning the gap. For the CDR3, the DNA is TGTGCCAGTAGCCAAACTAAGGGCAGCTTGGGCGAGCAGTACTTC. Encoded protein: CASSQTKGSLGEQYF.